This T cell receptor beta chain was recovered during a study of T cells after somatic rescue of genetic block. The CDR3 sequence is 16 residues long. CDR1 SEHNR and CDR2 FQNEAQ come from the germline V gene (reference sequence). Trimming pared 5 bases from V and 5 bases from J, leaving 19 bases between. TCRdb's copy holds only in-frame clones and misses some; the assay was immunoSEQ multiplex PCR. Of about 52,000 clones listed, about 96% are singletons. The clonotype comes from a child under three years old. Specimen: peripheral blood mononuclear cells (PBMCs). This chain connects TRBV7-9 to TRBJ2-1, with a possible D match to TRBD2 (6 bases). Here the CDR3 reads CASSHRMGGRNNEQFF. The CDR3 region has the DNA TGTGCCAGCAGCCATCGCATGGGGGGAAGAAACAATGAGCAGTTCTTC. The full variable domain, with the rest looked up from reference TRBV7-9 and TRBJ2-1, is DTGVSQNPRHKITKRGQNVTFRCDPISEHNRLYWYRQTLGQGPEFLTYFQNEAQLEKSRLLSDRFSAERPKGSFSTLEIQRTEQGDSAMYLCASSHRMGGRNNEQFFGPGTRLTVL.